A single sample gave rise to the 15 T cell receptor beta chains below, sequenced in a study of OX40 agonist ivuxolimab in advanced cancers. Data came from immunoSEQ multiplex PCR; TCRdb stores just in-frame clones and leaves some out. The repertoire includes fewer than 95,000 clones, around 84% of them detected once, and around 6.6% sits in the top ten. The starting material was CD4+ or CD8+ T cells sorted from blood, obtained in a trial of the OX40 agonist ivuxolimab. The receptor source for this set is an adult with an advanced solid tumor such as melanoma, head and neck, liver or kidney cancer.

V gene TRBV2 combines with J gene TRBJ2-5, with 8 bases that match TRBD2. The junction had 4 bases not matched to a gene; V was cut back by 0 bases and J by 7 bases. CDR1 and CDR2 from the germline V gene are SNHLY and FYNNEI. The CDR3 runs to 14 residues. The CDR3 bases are TGTGCCAGCAGTGAAGCCCTGGCGGGGGGGACCCAGTACTTC. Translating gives CASSEALAGGTQYF.

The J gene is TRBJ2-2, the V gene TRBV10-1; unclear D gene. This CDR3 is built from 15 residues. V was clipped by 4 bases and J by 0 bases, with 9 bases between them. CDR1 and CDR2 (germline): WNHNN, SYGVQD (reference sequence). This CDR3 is CASSGPQTNTGELFF. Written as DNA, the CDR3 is TGCGCCAGCAGTGGGCCCCAAACGAACACCGGGGAGCTGTTTTTT.

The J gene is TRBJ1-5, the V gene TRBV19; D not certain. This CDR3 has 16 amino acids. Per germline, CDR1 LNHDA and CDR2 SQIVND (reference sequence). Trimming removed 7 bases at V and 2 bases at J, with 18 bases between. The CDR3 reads CASIPQASSGNQPQHF. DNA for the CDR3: TGTGCCAGTATCCCCCAGGCATCTTCTGGCAATCAGCCCCAGCATTTT.

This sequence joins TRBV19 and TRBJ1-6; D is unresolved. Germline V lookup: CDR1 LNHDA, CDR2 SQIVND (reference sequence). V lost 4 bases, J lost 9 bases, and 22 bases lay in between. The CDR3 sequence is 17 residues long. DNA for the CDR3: TGTGCCAGTAGTAATCGGAGGGCAGCCGGTTTTGCTTCACCCCTCCACTTT. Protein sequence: CASSNRRAAGFASPLHF.

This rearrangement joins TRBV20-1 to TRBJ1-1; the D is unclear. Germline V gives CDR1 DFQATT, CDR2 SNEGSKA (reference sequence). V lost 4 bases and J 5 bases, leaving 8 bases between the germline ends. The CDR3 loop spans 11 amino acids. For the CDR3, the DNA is TGCAGTGCTAAGATGCAGACTGAAGCTTTCTTT. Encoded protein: CSAKMQTEAFF.

The CDR3 sequence: CASSHQGEAYNEQFF. The CDR3, as DNA: TGTGCCAGCAGTCATCAGGGGGAGGCCTACAATGAGCAGTTCTTC. The V and J genes are TRBV28 and TRBJ2-1, with TRBD1 as a possible D gene (7 bases). Deletions cut 5 bases from V and 2 bases from J, with 13 bases between. Per germline, CDR1 MDHEN and CDR2 SYDVKM. This CDR3 region has 15 residues.

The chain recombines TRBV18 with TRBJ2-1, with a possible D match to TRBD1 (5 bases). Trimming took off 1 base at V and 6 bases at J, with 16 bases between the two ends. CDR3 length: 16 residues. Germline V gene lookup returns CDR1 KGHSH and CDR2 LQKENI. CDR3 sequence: CASSPRVQGVSNEQFF. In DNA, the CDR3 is TGTGCCAGCTCACCACGGGTCCAGGGTGTGAGCAATGAGCAGTTCTTC.

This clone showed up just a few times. CDR3 sequence: CASSHDPGRLTDTQYF. CDR3 nucleotide sequence: TGTGCCAGCAGCCACGATCCGGGACGGCTGACAGATACGCAGTATTTT. V is TRBV5-8 and J is TRBJ2-3; tentatively, D is TRBD1 or TRBD2 (5 bases each). Deletions cut 4 bases from V and 3 bases from J, with 18 bases between. Germline CDR1 SGHTS, CDR2 YDEGEE. This CDR3 region has 16 residues.

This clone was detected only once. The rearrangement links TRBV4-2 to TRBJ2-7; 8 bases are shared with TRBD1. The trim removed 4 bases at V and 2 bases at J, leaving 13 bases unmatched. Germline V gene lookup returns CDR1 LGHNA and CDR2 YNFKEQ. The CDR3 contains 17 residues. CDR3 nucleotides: TGTGCCAGCAGCCCCTTGGCACCACCGGGACAGGCCTACGAGCAGTACTTC. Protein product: CASSPLAPPGQAYEQYF.

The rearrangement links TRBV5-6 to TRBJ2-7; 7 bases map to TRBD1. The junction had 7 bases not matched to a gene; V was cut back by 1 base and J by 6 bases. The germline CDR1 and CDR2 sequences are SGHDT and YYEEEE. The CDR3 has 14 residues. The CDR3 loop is CASSLPDRASEQYF. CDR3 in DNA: TGTGCCAGCAGCTTGCCCGACAGGGCTAGCGAGCAGTACTTC.

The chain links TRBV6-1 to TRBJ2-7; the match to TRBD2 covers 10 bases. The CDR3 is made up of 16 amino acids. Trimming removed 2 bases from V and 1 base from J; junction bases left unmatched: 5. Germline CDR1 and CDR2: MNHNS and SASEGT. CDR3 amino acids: CASSEIAGGPSYEQYF. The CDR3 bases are TGTGCCAGCAGTGAAATAGCGGGAGGTCCGTCCTACGAGCAGTACTTC.

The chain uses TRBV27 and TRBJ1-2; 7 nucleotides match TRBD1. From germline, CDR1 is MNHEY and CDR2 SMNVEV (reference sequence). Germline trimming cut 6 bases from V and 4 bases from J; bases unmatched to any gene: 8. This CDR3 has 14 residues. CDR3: CASSLRQGIYGYTF. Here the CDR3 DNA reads TGTGCCAGCAGCCTAAGACAGGGCATCTATGGCTACACCTTC.

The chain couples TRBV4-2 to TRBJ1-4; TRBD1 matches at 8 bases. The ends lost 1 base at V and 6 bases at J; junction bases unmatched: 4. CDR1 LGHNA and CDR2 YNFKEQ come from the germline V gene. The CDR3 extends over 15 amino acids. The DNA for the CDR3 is TGTGCCAGCAGCCAAGTGCAGGGGGCCGATGAAAAACTGTTTTTT. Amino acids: CASSQVQGADEKLFF.

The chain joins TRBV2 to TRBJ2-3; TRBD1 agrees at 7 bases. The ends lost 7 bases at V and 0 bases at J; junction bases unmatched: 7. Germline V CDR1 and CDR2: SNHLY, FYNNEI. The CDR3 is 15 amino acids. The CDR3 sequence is CASKTQGMSTDTQYF. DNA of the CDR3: TGTGCCAGCAAAACACAGGGGATGAGCACAGATACGCAGTATTTT. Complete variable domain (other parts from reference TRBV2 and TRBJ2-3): EPEVTQTPSHQVTQMGQEVILRCVPISNHLYFYWYRQILGQKVEFLVSFYNNEISEKSEIFDDQFSVERPDGSNFTLKIRSTKLEDSAMYFCASKTQGMSTDTQYFGPGTRLTVL.

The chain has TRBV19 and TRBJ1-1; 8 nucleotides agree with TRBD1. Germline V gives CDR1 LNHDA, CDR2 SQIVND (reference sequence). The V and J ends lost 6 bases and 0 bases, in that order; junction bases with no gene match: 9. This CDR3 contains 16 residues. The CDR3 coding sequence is TGTGCCAGTAGGGACAGGGTGGGCCGAATGAACACTGAAGCTTTCTTT. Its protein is CASRDRVGRMNTEAFF.